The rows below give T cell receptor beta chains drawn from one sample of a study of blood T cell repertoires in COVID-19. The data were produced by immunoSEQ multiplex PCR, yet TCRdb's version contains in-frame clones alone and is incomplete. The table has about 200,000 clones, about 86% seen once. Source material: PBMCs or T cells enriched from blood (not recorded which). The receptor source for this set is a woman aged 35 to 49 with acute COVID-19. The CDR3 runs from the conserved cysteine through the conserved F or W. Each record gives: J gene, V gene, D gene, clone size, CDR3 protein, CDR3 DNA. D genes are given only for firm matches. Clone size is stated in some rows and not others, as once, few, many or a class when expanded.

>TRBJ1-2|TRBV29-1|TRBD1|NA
CSVEPGGSYGYTF
TGCAGCGTTGAACCAGGGGGCAGCTATGGCTACACCTTC
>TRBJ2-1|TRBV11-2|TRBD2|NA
CASSLSSGAYNEQFF
TGTGCCAGCAGCTTATCAAGCGGGGCGTACAATGAGCAGTTCTTC
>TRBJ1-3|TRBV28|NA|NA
CASTLGGSGNTIYF
TGTGCCAGCACCCTCGGGGGCTCTGGAAACACCATATATTTT
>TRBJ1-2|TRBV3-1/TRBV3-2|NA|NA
CASSQESAVYGYTF
TGTGCCAGCAGCCAAGAGTCTGCAGTTTATGGCTACACCTTC
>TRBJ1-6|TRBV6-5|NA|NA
CASSYRGLPALHF
TGTGCCAGCAGTTACCGCGGACTGCCTGCCCTCCACTTT
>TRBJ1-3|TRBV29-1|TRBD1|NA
CSVGQGGNTIYF
TGCAGCGTTGGACAGGGGGGAAACACCATATATTTT
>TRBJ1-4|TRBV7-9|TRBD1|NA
CASSPTGVNEKLFF
TGTGCCAGCAGCCCAACAGGGGTTAATGAAAAACTGTTTTTT
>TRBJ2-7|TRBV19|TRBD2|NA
CASSSLGGRANEQYF
TGTGCCAGTAGTTCCTTAGGCGGGAGGGCCAACGAGCAGTACTTC
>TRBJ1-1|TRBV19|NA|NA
CASSVAGARTNTEAFF
TGTGCCAGTAGTGTCGCGGGGGCCCGTACGAACACTGAAGCTTTCTTT
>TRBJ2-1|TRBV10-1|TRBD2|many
CASSGPSTSGRVNEQFF
TGCGCCAGCAGCGGCCCCTCCACTAGCGGGAGAGTAAATGAGCAGTTCTTC
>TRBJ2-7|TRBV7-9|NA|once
CASSPGRAYEQYF
TGTGCCAGCAGCCCCGGCAGGGCCTACGAGCAGTACTTC
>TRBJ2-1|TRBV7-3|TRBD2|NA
CASRDGGSSYNEQFF
TGTGCCAGCAGAGACGGGGGGAGCTCCTACAATGAGCAGTTCTTC
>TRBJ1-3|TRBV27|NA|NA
CASSLYGRGSDTIYF
TGTGCCAGCAGTTTATACGGCAGGGGTTCGGACACCATATATTTT
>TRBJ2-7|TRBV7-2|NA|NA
CASSSSAGYEQYF
TGTGCCAGCAGCTCCAGCGCGGGCTACGAGCAGTACTTC
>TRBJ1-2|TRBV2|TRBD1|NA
CASRRPGQGLPGYTF
TGTGCCAGCAGGCGCCCGGGACAGGGACTCCCCGGCTACACCTTC
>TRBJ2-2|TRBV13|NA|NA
CASSLEGAGELFF
TGTGCCAGCAGCTTGGAGGGCGCCGGGGAGCTGTTTTTT
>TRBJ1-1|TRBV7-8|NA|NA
CASSLRENTEAFF
TGTGCCAGCAGCTTAAGAGAGAACACTGAAGCTTTCTTT
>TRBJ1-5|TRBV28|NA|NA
CASSLLGAESNQPQHF
TGTGCCAGCAGTTTATTGGGGGCGGAAAGCAATCAGCCCCAGCATTTT
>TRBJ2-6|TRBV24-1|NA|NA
CATSDTSSGANVLTF
TGTGCCACCAGTGACACGAGCTCTGGGGCCAACGTCCTGACTTTC
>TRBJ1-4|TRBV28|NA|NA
CASLGGGNEKLFF
TGTGCCAGCCTCGGGGGTGGGAATGAAAAACTGTTTTTT
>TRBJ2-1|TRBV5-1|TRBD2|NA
CASTRTSGSPYEQFF
TGCGCCAGCACCAGGACTAGCGGGAGTCCCTATGAGCAGTTCTTC
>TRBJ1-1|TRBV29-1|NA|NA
CSVLPPADTEAFF
TGCAGCGTCCTTCCGCCCGCGGACACTGAAGCTTTCTTT
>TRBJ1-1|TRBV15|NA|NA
CATRTGSDGVPHTEAFF
TGTGCCACCAGGACAGGTTCCGATGGGGTGCCGCACACTGAAGCTTTCTTT
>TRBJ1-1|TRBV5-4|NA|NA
CASSGAGVTNTEAFF
TGTGCCAGCAGTGGAGCAGGGGTGACGAACACTGAAGCTTTCTTT
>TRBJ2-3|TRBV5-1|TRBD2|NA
CASKLAGVADTQYF
TGCGCCAGCAAGCTAGCGGGAGTAGCAGATACGCAGTATTTT
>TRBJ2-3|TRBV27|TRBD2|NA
CASSSRTSGSLIDTQYF
TGTGCCAGCAGTTCCCGGACTAGCGGGAGCCTAATAGATACGCAGTATTTT
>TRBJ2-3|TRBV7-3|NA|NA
CASSLEASGTDTQYF
TGTGCCAGCAGCTTAGAAGCGTCCGGCACAGATACGCAGTATTTT
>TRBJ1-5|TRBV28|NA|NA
CASSLGGGGFDQPQHF
TGTGCCAGCAGTTTGGGGGGAGGGGGTTTTGATCAGCCCCAGCATTTT
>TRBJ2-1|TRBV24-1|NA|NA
CATSDLDSSYNEQFF
TGTGCCACCAGTGATTTGGATAGCTCCTACAATGAGCAGTTCTTC
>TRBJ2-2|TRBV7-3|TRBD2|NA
CASSLKGLAVTGELFF
TGTGCCAGCAGCTTAAAGGGACTAGCAGTTACCGGGGAGCTGTTTTTT
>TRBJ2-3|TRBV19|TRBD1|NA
CASSLDRDTDTQYF
TGTGCCAGTAGTCTTGACAGGGACACAGATACGCAGTATTTT
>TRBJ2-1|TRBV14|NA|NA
CASSHGPGLEENEQFF
TGTGCCAGCAGCCACGGACCGGGACTCGAGGAGAATGAGCAGTTCTTC
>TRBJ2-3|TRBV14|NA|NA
CASSQDGTRSDTQYF
TGTGCCAGCAGCCAAGATGGCACCAGGTCAGATACGCAGTATTTT
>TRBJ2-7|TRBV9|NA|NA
CASSPQEGAYEQYF
TGTGCCAGTAGCCCGCAGGAGGGAGCCTACGAGCAGTACTTC
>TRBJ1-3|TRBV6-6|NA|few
CASSNGGGNTIYF
TGTGCCAGCAGTAACGGGGGTGGAAACACCATATATTTT
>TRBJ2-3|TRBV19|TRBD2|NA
CASSGLAGADTQYF
TGTGCCAGTAGTGGACTAGCGGGAGCAGATACGCAGTATTTT
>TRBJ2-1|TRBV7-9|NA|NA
CASRFSGHRNEQFF
TGTGCCAGCAGATTTTCCGGGCACAGGAATGAGCAGTTCTTC
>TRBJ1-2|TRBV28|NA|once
CATSPGGYGYTF
TGTGCCACCTCGCCGGGGGGCTATGGCTACACCTTC
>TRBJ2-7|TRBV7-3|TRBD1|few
CASSLSGTGNNEQYF
TGTGCCAGCAGCCTCTCCGGGACAGGGAATAACGAGCAGTACTTC
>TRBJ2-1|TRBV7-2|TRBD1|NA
CASSLDRDSLNEQFF
TGTGCCAGCAGCTTAGACCGGGACAGCTTAAATGAGCAGTTCTTC
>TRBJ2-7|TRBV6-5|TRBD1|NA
CASNTGGEQYF
TGTGCCAGCAATACAGGGGGCGAGCAGTACTTC
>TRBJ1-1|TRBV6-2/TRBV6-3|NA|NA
CASSYGDGGSGVAFF
TGTGCCAGCAGTTACGGTGACGGAGGCTCCGGGGTAGCTTTCTTT
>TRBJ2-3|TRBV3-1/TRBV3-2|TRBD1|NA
CASSQDYRGSTDTQYF
TGTGCCAGCAGCCAAGACTACAGGGGGAGCACAGATACGCAGTATTTT
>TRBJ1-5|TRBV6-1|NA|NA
CASSEPREANQPQHF
TGTGCCAGCAGTGAGCCGCGGGAGGCCAATCAGCCCCAGCATTTT
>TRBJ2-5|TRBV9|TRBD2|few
CASSAGLAGVQETQYF
TGTGCCAGCAGCGCAGGACTAGCGGGAGTTCAAGAGACCCAGTACTTC
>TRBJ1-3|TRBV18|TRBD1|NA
CASSRGPGSGNTIYF
TGTGCCAGCTCTAGGGGGCCCGGCTCTGGAAACACCATATATTTT
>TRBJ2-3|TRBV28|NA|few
CASSLSYGGGSDTQYF
TGTGCCAGCAGTTTATCATACGGAGGGGGCTCTGATACGCAGTATTTT
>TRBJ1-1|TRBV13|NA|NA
CASSPSGFLGSSTEAFF
TGTGCCAGCAGCCCTAGCGGTTTTTTGGGCTCTTCGACTGAAGCTTTCTTT
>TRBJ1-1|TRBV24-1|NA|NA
CATSEEQGGEAFF
TGTGCCACCAGTGAAGAACAAGGAGGTGAAGCTTTCTTT
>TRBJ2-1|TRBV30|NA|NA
CAWSPGLDEQFF
TGTGCCTGGAGCCCCGGGTTGGATGAGCAGTTCTTC
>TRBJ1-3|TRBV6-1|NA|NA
CASSGVGRFSGNTIYF
TGTGCCAGCAGTGGGGTGGGCAGGTTCTCTGGAAACACCATATATTTT
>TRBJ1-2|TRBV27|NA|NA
CASSSDWRGYTF
TGTGCCAGCAGTTCCGACTGGAGAGGCTACACCTTC
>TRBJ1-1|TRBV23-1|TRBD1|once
CASSQFNPRGQVNTEAFF
TGCGCCAGCAGTCAATTTAACCCCAGGGGGCAGGTGAACACTGAAGCTTTCTTT
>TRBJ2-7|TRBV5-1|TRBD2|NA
CASSSTSGMIPYEQYF
TGCGCCAGCAGCTCGACTAGCGGGATGATCCCCTACGAGCAGTACTTC
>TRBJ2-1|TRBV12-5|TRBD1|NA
CASGLSRTGGITNEQFF
TGTGCTAGTGGTTTGTCCCGGACAGGGGGTATCACCAATGAGCAGTTCTTC
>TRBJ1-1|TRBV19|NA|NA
CASSTNLEEAFF
TGTGCCAGTAGTACCAACCTAGAGGAAGCTTTCTTT
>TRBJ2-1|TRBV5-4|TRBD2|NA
CASRPPGLAGAGEQFF
TGTGCCAGCAGACCCCCGGGACTAGCGGGAGCGGGGGAGCAGTTCTTC
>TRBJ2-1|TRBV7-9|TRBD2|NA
CASSLDSGTSAFDRPFF
TGTGCCAGCAGCTTAGATTCCGGGACTAGCGCTTTTGATCGTCCGTTCTTC
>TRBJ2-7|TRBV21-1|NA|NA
CASSKRGTRAYEQYF
TGTGCCAGCAGCAAAAGGGGGACCCGAGCATACGAGCAGTACTTC
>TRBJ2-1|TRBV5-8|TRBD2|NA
CASSSIGTIGTYSEQFF
TGTGCCAGCAGCTCGATAGGGACTATCGGGACCTACAGTGAGCAGTTCTTC